This T cell receptor beta chain was observed in a study of T cell repertoires in cytomegalovirus infection. On the study more broadly: Based on public TCR beta signatures, there were indications of CMV infection and of a matching HLA type.

TCRdb reanalysed the reads using MiXCR and keeps one entry per CDR3 protein. The sample holds 90,000 to 130,000 distinct CDR3 sequences, roughly a tenth seen once. V lost 2 bases to trimming and J lost 0 bases, with 7 bases between them. The CDR3 consists of 14 residues. Study conclusions and caveats: HLA-C-restricted, CMV-specific TCR beta clonotypes were dominant ex vivo. CMV carriers with the relevant HLA were identified by cumulative public TCR beta family frequency.

This clonotype has a count of ten or more. Its target is not known. The rearrangement joins TRBV12-3 or TRBV12-4 to TRBJ1-2; D ambiguous. The sequenced sample consisted of PBMCs, sequenced either directly or after in vitro stimulation (not recorded which). This clonotype was obtained from a human donor in good health (CMV status not recorded). Some clones in this sample may be carry-over from other donors' samples. This chain's CDR3 is CASSLNGANYGYTF. The CDR3 nucleotides read TGTGCCAGCAGTTTAAACGGTGCTAACTATGGCTACACCTTC.